A selection of T cell receptor beta chains follows, all from one sample in a study of T cell responses to AZD1222 COVID-19 vaccine. TCRdb's copy holds only in-frame clones and misses some; the assay was immunoSEQ multiplex PCR. The sample yields 100,000 to 150,000 clones, over 80% seen once. The sequences come from peripheral blood, collected on day 0 of AZD1222 vaccination. The receptors derive from an adult in good health. Both conserved end residues are part of each CDR3. The order of the fields is D gene, V gene, J gene, clone size, CDR3 protein, CDR3 DNA. A D gene is named only where the DNA matches it firmly. Clone size appears in some rows only: once, few, many, or a class for an expanded clone.

d_gene: TRBD1; v_gene: TRBV30; j_gene: TRBJ1-6; abundance: once; CDR3aa: CAYRQGWNSPLHF; CDR3nt: TGTGCCTATAGACAGGGTTGGAATTCACCCCTCCACTTT
d_gene: TRBD1; v_gene: TRBV18; j_gene: TRBJ1-5; abundance: NA; CDR3aa: CASSPNSPGGSSNQPQHF; CDR3nt: TGTGCCAGCTCACCAAATTCGCCAGGGGGCTCGAGCAATCAGCCCCAGCATTTT
d_gene: NA; v_gene: TRBV18; j_gene: TRBJ2-1; abundance: few; CDR3aa: CASSRGKNEQFF; CDR3nt: TGTGCCAGCTCGAGGGGTAAGAATGAGCAGTTCTTC
d_gene: NA; v_gene: TRBV9; j_gene: TRBJ1-1; abundance: NA; CDR3aa: CASSVAGNALTEAFF; CDR3nt: TGTGCCAGCAGCGTAGCCGGGAATGCCCTCACTGAAGCTTTCTTT
d_gene: NA; v_gene: TRBV4-3; j_gene: TRBJ2-2; abundance: once; CDR3aa: CASSQDLGAGVTGELFF; CDR3nt: TGCGCCAGCAGCCAAGATTTGGGGGCGGGAGTTACCGGGGAGCTGTTTTTT
d_gene: NA; v_gene: TRBV5-8; j_gene: TRBJ1-3; abundance: once; CDR3aa: CASSVVEDSIFLGSGNTIYF; CDR3nt: TGTGCCAGCAGCGTGGTTGAGGACAGTATTTTTTTGGGCTCTGGAAACACCATATATTTT
d_gene: TRBD2; v_gene: TRBV12-5; j_gene: TRBJ2-2; abundance: NA; CDR3aa: CASGWRAGGRNTGELFF; CDR3nt: TGTGCTAGTGGTTGGAGAGCGGGGGGCAGGAACACCGGGGAGCTGTTTTTT
d_gene: NA; v_gene: TRBV14; j_gene: TRBJ1-2; abundance: NA; CDR3aa: CASSPSFGSYGYTF; CDR3nt: TGTGCCAGCAGCCCTTCTTTCGGCAGCTATGGCTACACCTTC
d_gene: NA; v_gene: TRBV5-1; j_gene: TRBJ2-7; abundance: NA; CDR3aa: CASSRTGLSNEQYF; CDR3nt: TGCGCCAGCAGCCGGACGGGTTTGAGTAACGAGCAGTACTTC
d_gene: NA; v_gene: TRBV18; j_gene: TRBJ2-7; abundance: NA; CDR3aa: CASSPLDRVDRRSGEQYF; CDR3nt: TGTGCCAGCTCACCACTGGACCGGGTCGACAGGCGGTCCGGCGAGCAGTACTTC
d_gene: TRBD2; v_gene: TRBV20-1; j_gene: TRBJ2-1; abundance: NA; CDR3aa: CSASPYGGASGYNEQFF; CDR3nt: TGCAGTGCTAGTCCATACGGCGGGGCTAGCGGTTACAATGAGCAGTTCTTC
d_gene: NA; v_gene: TRBV3-1/TRBV3-2; j_gene: TRBJ2-2; abundance: NA; CDR3aa: CASSQGATMAGELFF; CDR3nt: TGTGCCAGCAGCCAAGGGGCGACAATGGCTGGGGAGCTGTTTTTT
d_gene: TRBD1; v_gene: TRBV5-1; j_gene: TRBJ1-1; abundance: few; CDR3aa: CASSPELQGAYTEAFF; CDR3nt: TGCGCCAGCAGCCCAGAATTACAGGGGGCATACACTGAAGCTTTCTTT
d_gene: TRBD1; v_gene: TRBV5-1; j_gene: TRBJ2-2; abundance: NA; CDR3aa: CASSPGTGGSGELFF; CDR3nt: TGCGCCAGCAGCCCCGGGACAGGGGGGTCCGGGGAGCTGTTTTTT
d_gene: NA; v_gene: TRBV6-1; j_gene: TRBJ1-2; abundance: NA; CDR3aa: CASSEGLGANYGYTF; CDR3nt: TGTGCCAGCAGTGAAGGGCTGGGCGCTAACTATGGCTACACCTTC
d_gene: TRBD1; v_gene: TRBV5-4; j_gene: TRBJ2-1; abundance: NA; CDR3aa: CASSLGGTGYYEQFF; CDR3nt: TGTGCCAGCAGCTTGGGGGGGACAGGGTATTATGAGCAGTTCTTC
d_gene: TRBD1; v_gene: TRBV6-5; j_gene: TRBJ1-5; abundance: NA; CDR3aa: CASSFRQGNQPQHF; CDR3nt: TGTGCCAGCAGTTTCCGACAGGGGAATCAGCCCCAGCATTTT
d_gene: NA; v_gene: TRBV28; j_gene: TRBJ1-2; abundance: NA; CDR3aa: CASSLYYLEATTNYGYTF; CDR3nt: TGTGCCAGCAGTTTATATTACCTAGAAGCCACAACTAACTATGGCTACACCTTC
d_gene: NA; v_gene: TRBV7-2; j_gene: TRBJ2-7; abundance: NA; CDR3aa: CASSLGGVGREQYF; CDR3nt: TGTGCCAGCAGCTTAGGGGGTGTCGGGAGAGAGCAGTACTTC
d_gene: TRBD2; v_gene: TRBV27; j_gene: TRBJ2-2; abundance: NA; CDR3aa: CASSQPLAGASTGELFF; CDR3nt: TGTGCCAGCAGTCAACCACTAGCGGGAGCGAGCACCGGGGAGCTGTTTTTT
d_gene: NA; v_gene: TRBV6-5; j_gene: TRBJ2-6; abundance: NA; CDR3aa: CASRDIDSGANVLTF; CDR3nt: TGTGCCAGCCGGGACATTGACTCTGGGGCCAACGTCCTGACTTTC
d_gene: NA; v_gene: TRBV29-1; j_gene: TRBJ1-5; abundance: NA; CDR3aa: CSVETGRDQPQHF; CDR3nt: TGCAGCGTTGAAACGGGGAGGGATCAGCCCCAGCATTTT
d_gene: NA; v_gene: TRBV6-2/TRBV6-3; j_gene: TRBJ2-1; abundance: NA; CDR3aa: CASSDLNNEQFF; CDR3nt: TGTGCCAGCAGTGACCTCAACAATGAGCAGTTCTTC
d_gene: TRBD2; v_gene: TRBV7-2; j_gene: TRBJ2-5; abundance: NA; CDR3aa: CASSLAGGAGETQYF; CDR3nt: TGTGCCAGCAGCTTAGCCGGGGGGGCCGGAGAGACCCAGTACTTC
d_gene: NA; v_gene: TRBV19; j_gene: TRBJ2-5; abundance: NA; CDR3aa: CASLGPDQETQYF; CDR3nt: TGTGCCAGCCTCGGGCCCGATCAGGAGACCCAGTACTTC
d_gene: TRBD1; v_gene: TRBV7-8; j_gene: TRBJ2-2; abundance: NA; CDR3aa: CASSLSSGGNTGELFF; CDR3nt: TGTGCCAGCAGCTTAAGTTCAGGGGGGAACACCGGGGAGCTGTTTTTT
d_gene: TRBD1; v_gene: TRBV5-1; j_gene: TRBJ1-3; abundance: NA; CDR3aa: CASSPWTGNSGNTIYF; CDR3nt: TGCGCCAGCAGCCCCTGGACAGGGAACTCTGGAAACACCATATATTTT
d_gene: NA; v_gene: TRBV6-5; j_gene: TRBJ1-2; abundance: NA; CDR3aa: CASSYSLKQGDSSYTF; CDR3nt: TGTGCCAGCAGTTACTCCCTCAAGCAGGGAGACTCAAGCTACACCTTC
d_gene: TRBD2; v_gene: TRBV10-1; j_gene: TRBJ2-3; abundance: few; CDR3aa: CASSSGTSGDTQYF; CDR3nt: TGCGCCAGCAGTTCCGGGACTAGCGGTGATACGCAGTATTTT
d_gene: NA; v_gene: TRBV21-1; j_gene: TRBJ2-6; abundance: NA; CDR3aa: CASNRQGVGGANVLTF; CDR3nt: TGTGCCAGCAACCGACAGGGGGTAGGAGGGGCCAACGTCCTGACTTTC
d_gene: TRBD1; v_gene: TRBV30; j_gene: TRBJ1-6; abundance: NA; CDR3aa: CAWSVQGQGRAPLHF; CDR3nt: TGTGCCTGGAGTGTACAGGGACAGGGGAGGGCACCCCTCCACTTT
d_gene: NA; v_gene: TRBV7-2; j_gene: TRBJ1-2; abundance: NA; CDR3aa: CASSLEPIHGYTF; CDR3nt: TGTGCCAGCAGCTTAGAACCAATACATGGCTACACCTTC
d_gene: NA; v_gene: TRBV9; j_gene: TRBJ2-1; abundance: NA; CDR3aa: CASSVSSKNEQFF; CDR3nt: TGTGCCAGCAGCGTATCTAGCAAGAATGAGCAGTTCTTC
d_gene: NA; v_gene: TRBV29-1; j_gene: TRBJ1-5; abundance: once; CDR3aa: CSVQWTWDQPQHF; CDR3nt: TGCAGCGTTCAGTGGACGTGGGATCAGCCCCAGCATTTT
d_gene: TRBD1; v_gene: TRBV9; j_gene: TRBJ2-2; abundance: once; CDR3aa: CASSAAGQGGTGELFF; CDR3nt: TGTGCCAGCAGCGCGGCTGGACAGGGTGGGACCGGGGAGCTGTTTTTT
d_gene: NA; v_gene: TRBV27; j_gene: TRBJ1-2; abundance: NA; CDR3aa: CASSFSSNYGYTF; CDR3nt: TGTGCCAGCAGTTTTTCGAGCAACTATGGCTACACCTTC
d_gene: NA; v_gene: TRBV19; j_gene: TRBJ1-5; abundance: NA; CDR3aa: CASSREGNQPQHF; CDR3nt: TGTGCCAGTAGTAGGGAAGGCAATCAGCCCCAGCATTTT
d_gene: NA; v_gene: TRBV4-1; j_gene: TRBJ1-5; abundance: NA; CDR3aa: CASSQEGVLNQPQHF; CDR3nt: TGCGCCAGCAGCCAAGAGGGCGTCCTAAATCAGCCCCAGCATTTT
d_gene: NA; v_gene: TRBV11-2; j_gene: TRBJ1-1; abundance: NA; CDR3aa: CASSLATGGVTEAFF; CDR3nt: TGTGCCAGCAGCTTAGCCACGGGGGGGGTCACTGAAGCTTTCTTT
d_gene: NA; v_gene: TRBV2; j_gene: TRBJ2-7; abundance: NA; CDR3aa: CASSEVQGYEQYF; CDR3nt: TGTGCCAGCAGTGAGGTACAGGGCTACGAGCAGTACTTC
d_gene: NA; v_gene: TRBV4-3; j_gene: TRBJ2-2; abundance: NA; CDR3aa: CASSRTQGTGELFF; CDR3nt: TGCGCCAGCAGCCGAACACAGGGAACCGGGGAGCTGTTTTTT
d_gene: TRBD1; v_gene: TRBV7-9; j_gene: TRBJ1-3; abundance: NA; CDR3aa: CASSPWDRGRNTIYF; CDR3nt: TGTGCCAGCAGCCCCTGGGACAGGGGGCGAAACACCATATATTTT
d_gene: TRBD2; v_gene: TRBV11-2; j_gene: TRBJ2-7; abundance: NA; CDR3aa: CASSLTAGATSEKF; CDR3nt: TGTGCCAGCAGCTTAACAGCGGGGGCTACGAGCGAAAAGTTC